The next 14 T cell receptor beta chains were all read from a single sample in a study of T cells in Graves' hyperthyroidism and ophthalmopathy. Amplification targeted TCR beta CDR3 regions from RNA transcripts. TCR CDR3 regions were first amplified by RT-PCR with HTBI primers. A single record per CDR3 protein comes from TCRdb applying MiXCR to the multiplex PCR reads. The sample contains some 620,000 distinct CDR3 sequences, roughly 16% of which appear only once. Sequenced sample: blood. Receptors were obtained from a woman aged 25 to 39 with Graves' hyperthyroidism.

This clonotype appeared a few times. CDR3 sequence: CASSRPRTGANVLTF. The CDR3 nucleotides read TGTGCCAGCAGTCGCCCCAGGACAGGGGCCAACGTCCTGACTTTC. The chain uses TRBV28 and TRBJ2-6; possible D gene TRBD1, 5 bases. The CDR3 spans 15 residues. Germline V gene sequence: CDR1 MDHEN, CDR2 SYDVKM. V was shortened by 5 bases and J by 4 bases, with 12 bases between the two germline ends.

This clonotype was counted a few times. J is TRBJ2-1 and V is TRBV27; 7 positions match TRBD1. The J segment lost 9 bases and the V segment lost 5 bases, leaving 7 bases of the junction unmatched. This CDR3 has 13 residues. Germline CDR1 is MNHEY and CDR2 is SMNVEV (reference sequence). For the CDR3, the DNA is TGTGCCAGCAGTCTGGACAGGAACAGTGAGCAGTTCTTC. It translates to CASSLDRNSEQFF.

With respect to this clonotype: No conserved phenylalanine or tryptophan is present at the end of the CDR3, so a read error is the likely explanation. The V and J genes are TRBV6-5 and TRBJ1-2; weak D call: TRBD1 (5 bases). Trimming cost V 0 bases and J 3 bases, with 8 bases left between them. The CDR3 covers 14 residues. Germline V CDR1 and CDR2: MNHEY, SVGAGI. CDR3: CASSYSGTDYGYTL. Here the CDR3 DNA reads TGTGCCAGCAGTTACTCGGGGACGGACTATGGCTACACCCTC.

This clonotype has just a few counts. The rearrangement joins TRBV28 to TRBJ1-2, with 11 bases fitting TRBD1. V was clipped by 6 bases and J by 11 bases; unmatched bases: 14. CDR1 and CDR2 (germline): MDHEN, SYDVKM. The CDR3 totals 15 residues. The CDR3 DNA is TGTGCCAGCAGCGAAGGACAGGGGGCAGTTATGAAGTACACCTTC. Its protein is CASSEGQGAVMKYTF.

This clonotype has a count of ten or more. This chain uses TRBV18 with TRBJ2-7; a weak D match, TRBD1 (6 bases). Germline CDR1 reads KGHSH; CDR2 reads LQKENI. V was trimmed by 3 bases and J by 1 base, leaving 13 bases between them. The CDR3 has 15 residues. CDR3 amino acids: CASSPKKTGSYEQYF. The CDR3 bases are TGTGCCAGCTCACCGAAAAAAACAGGGTCCTACGAGCAGTACTTC. Looking up the rest from reference TRBV18 and TRBJ2-7 gives the full variable domain: NAGVMQNPRHLVRRRGQEARLRCSPMKGHSHVYWYRQLPEEGLKFMVYLQKENIIDESGMPKERFSAEFPKEGPSILRIQQVVRGDSAAYFCASSPKKTGSYEQYFGPGTRLTVT.

This clonotype came up a few times. The genes are TRBV20-1 and TRBJ2-7, with unresolved D. The germline CDR1 and CDR2 sequences are DFQATT and SNEGSKA (reference sequence). The V end lost 3 bases, the J end lost 3 bases, and 15 bases lay between the germline ends. The CDR3 loop spans 14 amino acids. The CDR3 DNA reads as TGCAGTGCTAGGGATAGGGTGTCTCTCTACGAGCAGTACTTC. The encoded protein is CSARDRVSLYEQYF.

In this sample, this clonotype turned up a few times. A much larger clone lies a single base off, so this may be a read error. The CDR3 ends on some other residue instead of the conserved phenylalanine or tryptophan, so this is likely a read error. The J gene is TRBJ2-5, the V gene TRBV11-2; tentative D call: TRBD1 (5 bases). Trimming shortened V by 5 bases and J by 1 base, and 14 bases separated the two germline ends. CDR1 SGHAT and CDR2 FQNNGV come from the germline V gene. The CDR3 totals 15 residues. The CDR3 protein is CASSLRGEAQETQYL. The CDR3 DNA reads as TGTGCCAGCAGCCTAAGGGGCGAGGCCCAAGAGACCCAGTACCTC.

This clonotype was counted only a few times. The chain links TRBV7-3 to TRBJ2-1; D is possibly TRBD2 (5 bases). V was shortened by 5 bases and J by 13 bases, with 15 bases between the two germline ends. The CDR3 is 12 residues long. The V gene's germline CDR1 is SGHTA and CDR2 FQGTGA. The CDR3 coding sequence is TGTGCCAGCAGCCCGGACTTACAAGTACAGTTCTTC. Residues: CASSPDLQVQFF.

Worth noting for this clonotype: The conserved closing phenylalanine or tryptophan is absent in this CDR3, likely reflecting a read error. The chain recombines TRBV5-1 with TRBJ1-1; weak D call: TRBD1 (6 bases). Germline assignment: CDR1 SGHRS and CDR2 YFSETQ. This CDR3 comprises 16 residues. The ends were cut back, 0 bases at V and 1 base at J, with 13 bases in the middle. The CDR3 is CASSLAGGSANTEAFS. CDR3 nucleotides: TGCGCCAGCAGCTTGGCCGGGGGCAGTGCGAACACTGAAGCTTTCTCT.

V is TRBV9 and J is TRBJ2-3, with no clear D. CDR3 length: 15 residues. V gave up 6 bases and J gave up 6 bases, with 20 bases separating them. In germline, CDR1 is SGDLS, CDR2 YYNGEE. CDR3 region: CASTPETDSYDTQYF. The CDR3 DNA is TGTGCCAGCACACCAGAGACGGATAGCTATGATACGCAGTATTTT. The complete variable domain, with remaining parts taken from reference TRBV9 and TRBJ2-3, reads DSGVTQTPKHLITATGQRVTLRCSPRSGDLSVYWYQQSLDQGLQFLIQYYNGEERAKGNILERFSAQQFPDLHSELNLSSLELGDSALYFCASTPETDSYDTQYFGPGTRLTVL.

In this sample, this clonotype turned up many times. The chain joins TRBV7-9 to TRBJ2-7; TRBD1 agrees at 9 bases. CDR3 size: 16 residues. With 2 bases clipped from V and 2 bases from J, the junction kept 7 bases outside the gene matches. Germline assignment: CDR1 SEHNR and CDR2 FQNEAQ (reference sequence). CDR3 region: CASSLPGDRETYEQYF. In DNA, the CDR3 is TGTGCCAGCAGCTTACCGGGGGACAGGGAAACCTACGAGCAGTACTTC.

This chain uses TRBV4-1 with TRBJ2-2; D call uncertain. Germline CDR1 reads MGHRA; CDR2 reads YSYEKL. The V and J ends lost 5 bases and 6 bases respectively, with 4 bases between them. The length of the CDR3 is 11 residues. The CDR3 DNA is TGCGCCAGCAGCAAAGCCGGGGAGCTGTTTTTT. Residues: CASSKAGELFF.

There are a few counts of this clonotype. The J gene is TRBJ1-1, the V gene TRBV6-1, with TRBD1 as a possible D gene (6 bases). Germline values: CDR1 MNHNS, CDR2 SASEGT. The CDR3 extends over 14 amino acids. V was cut by 6 bases and J by 3 bases, with 14 bases left in between. The DNA for the CDR3 is TGTGCCAGCAGACACATATACAGGGACACTGAAGCTTTCTTT. It encodes CASRHIYRDTEAFF.

This clonotype was seen many times. V and J are TRBV7-2 and TRBJ2-1, with a weak D call TRBD2 (5 bases). The CDR3 sequence is 13 residues long. V shed 3 bases and J shed 7 bases, with 10 bases lying between them. Germline lookup yields CDR1 SGHTA and CDR2 FQGNSA. Here the CDR3 DNA reads TGTGCCAGCAGCTTTAGGACTTGGAATGAGCAGTTCTTC. It yields the protein CASSFRTWNEQFF.